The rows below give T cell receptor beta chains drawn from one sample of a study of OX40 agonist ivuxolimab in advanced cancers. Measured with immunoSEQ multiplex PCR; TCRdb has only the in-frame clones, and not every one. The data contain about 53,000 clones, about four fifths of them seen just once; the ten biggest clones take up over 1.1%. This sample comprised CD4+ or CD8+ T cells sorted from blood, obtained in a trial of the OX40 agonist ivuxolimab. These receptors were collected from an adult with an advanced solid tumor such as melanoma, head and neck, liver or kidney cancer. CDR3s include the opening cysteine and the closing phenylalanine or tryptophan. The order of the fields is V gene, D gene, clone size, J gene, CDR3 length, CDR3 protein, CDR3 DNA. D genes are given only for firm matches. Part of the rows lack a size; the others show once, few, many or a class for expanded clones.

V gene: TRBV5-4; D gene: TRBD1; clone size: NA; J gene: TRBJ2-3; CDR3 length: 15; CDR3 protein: CASSLTGVRTDTQYF; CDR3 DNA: TGTGCCAGCAGCCTGACAGGGGTTAGGACAGATACGCAGTATTTT
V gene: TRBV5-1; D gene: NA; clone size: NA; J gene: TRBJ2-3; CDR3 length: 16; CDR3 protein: CASSSQGDTSTDTQYF; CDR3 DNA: TGCGCCAGCAGCTCCCAGGGCGACACTAGCACAGATACGCAGTATTTT
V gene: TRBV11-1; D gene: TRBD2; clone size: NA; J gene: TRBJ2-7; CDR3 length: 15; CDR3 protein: CASTLLAGASYEQYF; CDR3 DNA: TGTGCCAGCACCTTACTAGCGGGAGCATCGTACGAGCAGTACTTC
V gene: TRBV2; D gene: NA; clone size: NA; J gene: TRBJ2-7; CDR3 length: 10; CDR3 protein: CASSVREQYF; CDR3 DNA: TGTGCCAGCAGTGTTCGCGAGCAGTACTTC
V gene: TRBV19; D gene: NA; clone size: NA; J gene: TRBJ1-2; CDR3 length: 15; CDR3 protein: CASSGLPGTGYGYTF; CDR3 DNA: TGTGCCAGTAGTGGACTTCCGGGCACAGGATATGGCTACACCTTC
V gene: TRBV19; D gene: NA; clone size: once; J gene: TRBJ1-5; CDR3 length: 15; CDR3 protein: CASSPDGGSNQPQHF; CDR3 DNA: TGTGCCAGTAGCCCGGACGGAGGGAGCAATCAGCCCCAGCATTTT
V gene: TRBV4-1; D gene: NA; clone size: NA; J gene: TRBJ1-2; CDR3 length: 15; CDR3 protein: CASSQDITGPSGYTF; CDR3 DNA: TGCGCCAGCAGCCAAGATATTACAGGACCATCTGGCTACACCTTC
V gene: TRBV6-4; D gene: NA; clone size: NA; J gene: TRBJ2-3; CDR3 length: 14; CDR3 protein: CASSIAHNTDTQYF; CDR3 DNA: TGTGCCAGCAGTATAGCGCACAACACAGATACGCAGTATTTT
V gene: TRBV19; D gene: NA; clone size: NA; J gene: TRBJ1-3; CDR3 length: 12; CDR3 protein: CASSPSGNTIYF; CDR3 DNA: TGTGCCAGTTCCCCCTCGGGAAACACCATATATTTT
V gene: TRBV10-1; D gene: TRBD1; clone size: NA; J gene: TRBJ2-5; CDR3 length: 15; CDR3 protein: CASSESMTGEETQYF; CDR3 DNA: TGCGCCAGCAGTGAGTCGATGACAGGGGAAGAGACCCAGTACTTC
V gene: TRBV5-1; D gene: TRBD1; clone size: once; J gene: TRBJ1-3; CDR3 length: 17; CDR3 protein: CASSLAGTALSGNTIYF; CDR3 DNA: TGCGCCAGCAGCTTGGCCGGGACAGCTTTATCTGGAAACACCATATATTTT
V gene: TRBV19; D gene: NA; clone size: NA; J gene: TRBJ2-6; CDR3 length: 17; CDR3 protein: CASSSRGLRSGANVLTF; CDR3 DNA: TGTGCCAGTAGTTCTCGGGGTCTACGCTCTGGGGCCAACGTCCTGACTTTC
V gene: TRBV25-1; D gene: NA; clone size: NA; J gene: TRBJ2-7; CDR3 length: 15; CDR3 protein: CASSDPRGRIYEQYF; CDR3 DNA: TGTGCCAGCAGTGATCCTAGAGGTAGAATTTACGAGCAGTACTTC
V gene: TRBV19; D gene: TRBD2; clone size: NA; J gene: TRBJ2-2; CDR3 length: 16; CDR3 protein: CASSARTSGRGGELFF; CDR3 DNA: TGTGCCAGTAGCGCCAGGACTAGCGGGAGGGGCGGGGAGCTGTTTTTT
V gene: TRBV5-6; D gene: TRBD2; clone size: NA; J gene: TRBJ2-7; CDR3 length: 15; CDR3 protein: CASRETGGSTYEQYF; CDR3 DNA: TGTGCCAGCAGGGAAACGGGGGGTTCAACGTACGAGCAGTACTTC
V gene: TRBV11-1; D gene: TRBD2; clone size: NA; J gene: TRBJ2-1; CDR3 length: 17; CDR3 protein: CASSPGWRGSGNNEQFF; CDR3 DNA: TGTGCCAGCAGCCCAGGATGGCGGGGGTCGGGGAACAATGAGCAGTTCTTC
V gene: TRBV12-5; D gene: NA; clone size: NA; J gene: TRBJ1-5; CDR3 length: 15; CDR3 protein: CASGLEGGGNQPQHF; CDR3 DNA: TGTGCTAGTGGTTTAGAGGGAGGGGGAAATCAGCCCCAGCATTTT
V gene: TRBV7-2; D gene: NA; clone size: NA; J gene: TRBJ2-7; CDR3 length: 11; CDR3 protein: CASRRAYEQYF; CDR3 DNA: TGTGCCAGCAGAAGGGCCTACGAGCAGTACTTC
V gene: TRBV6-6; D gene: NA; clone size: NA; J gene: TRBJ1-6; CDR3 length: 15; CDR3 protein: CASRPNTSYNSPLHF; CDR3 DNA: TGTGCCAGCAGACCTAATACCTCCTATAATTCACCCCTCCACTTT
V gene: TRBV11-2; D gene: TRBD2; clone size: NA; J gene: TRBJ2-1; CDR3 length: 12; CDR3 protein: CASSLGLASPFF; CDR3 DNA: TGTGCCAGCAGCTTAGGACTAGCGTCTCCGTTCTTC
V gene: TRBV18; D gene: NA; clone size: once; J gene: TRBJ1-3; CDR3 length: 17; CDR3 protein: CASSPPNSLKTGNTIYF; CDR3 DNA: TGTGCCAGCTCACCACCTAACAGCCTTAAGACTGGAAACACCATATATTTT
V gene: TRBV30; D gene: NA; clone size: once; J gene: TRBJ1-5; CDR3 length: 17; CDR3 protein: CAWSGGKTGAYNQPQHF; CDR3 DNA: TGTGCCTGGAGTGGGGGAAAGACCGGGGCCTACAATCAGCCCCAGCATTTT
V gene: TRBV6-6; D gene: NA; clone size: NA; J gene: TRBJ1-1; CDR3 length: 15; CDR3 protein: CASSYSEVRGTEAFF; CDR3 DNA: TGTGCCAGCAGTTACTCGGAGGTAAGGGGCACTGAAGCTTTCTTT
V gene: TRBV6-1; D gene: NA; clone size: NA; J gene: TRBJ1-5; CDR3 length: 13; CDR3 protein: CASSEAPIIPQHF; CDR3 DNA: TGTGCCAGCAGTGAAGCCCCAATCATTCCCCAGCATTTT
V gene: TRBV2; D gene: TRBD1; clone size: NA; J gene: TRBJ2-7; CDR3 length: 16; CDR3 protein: CASRKGQTTASYEQYF; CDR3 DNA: TGTGCCAGCAGGAAGGGACAGACCACCGCCTCCTACGAGCAGTACTTC
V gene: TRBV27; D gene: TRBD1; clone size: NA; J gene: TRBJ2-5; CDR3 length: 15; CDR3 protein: CASSFLTGGQETQYF; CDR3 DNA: TGTGCCAGCAGTTTCTTGACAGGGGGACAAGAGACCCAGTACTTC
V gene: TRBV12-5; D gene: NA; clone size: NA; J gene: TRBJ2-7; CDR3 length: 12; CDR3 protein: CASGHTVYEQYF; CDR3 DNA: TGTGCTAGTGGCCATACAGTCTACGAGCAGTACTTC
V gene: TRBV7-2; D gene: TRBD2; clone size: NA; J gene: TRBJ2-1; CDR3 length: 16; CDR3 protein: CASSRLAGASYNEQFF; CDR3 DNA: TGTGCCAGCAGTCGACTAGCGGGGGCCTCCTACAATGAGCAGTTCTTC
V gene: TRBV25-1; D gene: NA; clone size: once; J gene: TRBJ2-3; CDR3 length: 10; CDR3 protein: CASRVHTQYF; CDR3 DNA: TGTGCCAGCAGAGTTCATACGCAGTATTTT
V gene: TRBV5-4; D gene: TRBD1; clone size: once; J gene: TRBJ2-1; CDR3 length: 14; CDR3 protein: CASSLAGGFGEQFF; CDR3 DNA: TGTGCCAGCAGCTTGGCAGGGGGCTTCGGTGAGCAGTTCTTC
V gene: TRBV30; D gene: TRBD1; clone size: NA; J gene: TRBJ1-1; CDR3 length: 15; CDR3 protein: CAWTTGQGRNTEAFF; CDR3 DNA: TGTGCCTGGACTACGGGACAGGGGCGGAACACTGAAGCTTTCTTT
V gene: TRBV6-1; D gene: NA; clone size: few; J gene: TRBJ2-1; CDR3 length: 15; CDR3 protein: CASSESGTHYNEQFF; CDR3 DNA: TGTGCCAGCAGTGAATCCGGGACTCACTACAATGAGCAGTTCTTC
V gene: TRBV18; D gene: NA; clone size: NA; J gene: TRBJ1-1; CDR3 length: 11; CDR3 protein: CASSSENEAFF; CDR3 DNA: TGTGCCAGCTCATCGGAGAATGAAGCTTTCTTT
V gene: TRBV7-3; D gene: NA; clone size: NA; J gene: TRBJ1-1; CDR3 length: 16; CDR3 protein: CASSPEGRRMNTEAFF; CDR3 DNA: TGTGCCAGCAGCCCTGAAGGGCGGAGAATGAACACTGAAGCTTTCTTT
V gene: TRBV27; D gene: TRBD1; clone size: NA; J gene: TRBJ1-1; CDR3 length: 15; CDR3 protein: CASSPHRGMNTEAFF; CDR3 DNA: TGTGCCAGCAGTCCCCACAGGGGGATGAACACTGAAGCTTTCTTT
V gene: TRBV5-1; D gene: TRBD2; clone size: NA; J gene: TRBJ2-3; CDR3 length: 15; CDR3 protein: CASSLVAGLTDTQYF; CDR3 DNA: TGCGCCAGCAGCTTGGTAGCGGGACTCACAGATACGCAGTATTTT
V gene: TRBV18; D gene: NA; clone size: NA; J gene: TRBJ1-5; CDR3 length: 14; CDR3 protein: CASSPPQFNQPQHF; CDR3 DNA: TGTGCCAGCTCACCACCCCAGTTCAATCAGCCCCAGCATTTT
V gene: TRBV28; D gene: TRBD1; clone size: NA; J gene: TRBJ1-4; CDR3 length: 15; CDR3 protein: CASGSPGTGYEKLFF; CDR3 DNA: TGTGCCAGCGGGTCTCCCGGGACAGGGTATGAAAAACTGTTTTTT
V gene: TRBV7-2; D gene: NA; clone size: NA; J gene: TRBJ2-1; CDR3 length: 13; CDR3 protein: CASSHVDRFAQFF; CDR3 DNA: TGTGCCAGCAGCCATGTGGACCGTTTTGCGCAGTTCTTC
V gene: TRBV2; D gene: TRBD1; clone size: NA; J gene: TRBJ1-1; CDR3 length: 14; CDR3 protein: CASSLGQAPPEAFF; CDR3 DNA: TGTGCCAGCAGCCTAGGACAGGCACCCCCTGAAGCTTTCTTT
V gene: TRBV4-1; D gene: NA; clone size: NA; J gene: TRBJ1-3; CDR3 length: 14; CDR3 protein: CASSSPYSGNTIYF; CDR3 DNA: TGCGCCAGCAGCTCTCCATACTCTGGAAACACCATATATTTT
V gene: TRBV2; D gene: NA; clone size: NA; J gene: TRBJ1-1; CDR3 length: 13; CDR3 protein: CASREDPNTEAFF; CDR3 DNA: TGTGCCAGCAGGGAGGACCCGAACACTGAAGCTTTCTTT
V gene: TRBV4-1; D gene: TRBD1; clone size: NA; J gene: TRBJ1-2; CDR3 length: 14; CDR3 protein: CASSRQGTYYGYTF; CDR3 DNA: TGCGCCAGCAGCCGACAGGGGACGTACTATGGCTACACCTTC
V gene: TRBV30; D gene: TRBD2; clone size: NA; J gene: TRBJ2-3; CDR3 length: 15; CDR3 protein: CAWSQLAGGADTQYF; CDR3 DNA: TGTGCCTGGAGTCAACTAGCGGGAGGGGCAGATACGCAGTATTTT
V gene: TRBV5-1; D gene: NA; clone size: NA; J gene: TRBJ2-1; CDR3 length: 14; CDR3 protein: CASSLESGNNEQFF; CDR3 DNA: TGCGCCAGCAGCTTGGAATCAGGTAACAATGAGCAGTTCTTC
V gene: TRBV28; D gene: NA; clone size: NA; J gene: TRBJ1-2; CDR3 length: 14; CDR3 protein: CASSSPGRNYGYTF; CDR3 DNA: TGTGCCAGCAGTTCCCCGGGGAGAAACTATGGCTACACCTTC
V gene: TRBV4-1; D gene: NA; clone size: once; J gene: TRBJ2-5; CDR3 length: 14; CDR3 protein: CASSQVRGEETQYF; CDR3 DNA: TGCGCCAGCAGCCAAGTGAGGGGGGAAGAGACCCAGTACTTC
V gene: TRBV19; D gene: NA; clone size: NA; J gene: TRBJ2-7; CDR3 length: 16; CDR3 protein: CATSPLGGRGGYEQYF; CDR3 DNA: TGTGCTACTTCACCTTTAGGTGGGCGGGGCGGCTACGAGCAGTACTTC
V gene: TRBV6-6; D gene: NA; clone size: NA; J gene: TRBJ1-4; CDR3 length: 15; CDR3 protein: CASSYRVATNEKLFF; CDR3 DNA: TGTGCCAGCAGTTACCGTGTGGCAACTAATGAAAAACTGTTTTTT
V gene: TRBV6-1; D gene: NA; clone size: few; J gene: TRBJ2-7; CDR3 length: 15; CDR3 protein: CASSEAARGVHEQYF; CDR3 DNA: TGTGCCAGCAGTGAAGCAGCCAGGGGCGTCCACGAGCAGTACTTC
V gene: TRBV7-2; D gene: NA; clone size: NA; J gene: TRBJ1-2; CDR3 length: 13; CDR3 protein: CASSLDTGDGYTF; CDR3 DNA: TGTGCCAGCAGCTTAGACACGGGGGATGGCTACACCTTC
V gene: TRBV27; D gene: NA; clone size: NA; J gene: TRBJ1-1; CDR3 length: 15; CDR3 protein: CASSLHRDGGTEAFF; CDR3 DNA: TGTGCCAGCAGTCTTCACCGGGACGGGGGCACTGAAGCTTTCTTT
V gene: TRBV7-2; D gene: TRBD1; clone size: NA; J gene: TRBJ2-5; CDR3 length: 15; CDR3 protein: CASSLGGTAQETQYF; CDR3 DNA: TGTGCCAGCAGCTTAGGTGGGACAGCTCAAGAGACCCAGTACTTC
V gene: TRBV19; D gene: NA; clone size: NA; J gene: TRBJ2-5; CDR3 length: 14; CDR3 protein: CASSRVASQETQYF; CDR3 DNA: TGTGCCAGTTCCCGAGTGGCCAGCCAAGAGACCCAGTACTTC
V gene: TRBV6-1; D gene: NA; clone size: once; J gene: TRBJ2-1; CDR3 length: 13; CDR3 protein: CASGLTSYNEQFF; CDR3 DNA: TGTGCCAGTGGTCTTACCTCCTACAATGAGCAGTTCTTC